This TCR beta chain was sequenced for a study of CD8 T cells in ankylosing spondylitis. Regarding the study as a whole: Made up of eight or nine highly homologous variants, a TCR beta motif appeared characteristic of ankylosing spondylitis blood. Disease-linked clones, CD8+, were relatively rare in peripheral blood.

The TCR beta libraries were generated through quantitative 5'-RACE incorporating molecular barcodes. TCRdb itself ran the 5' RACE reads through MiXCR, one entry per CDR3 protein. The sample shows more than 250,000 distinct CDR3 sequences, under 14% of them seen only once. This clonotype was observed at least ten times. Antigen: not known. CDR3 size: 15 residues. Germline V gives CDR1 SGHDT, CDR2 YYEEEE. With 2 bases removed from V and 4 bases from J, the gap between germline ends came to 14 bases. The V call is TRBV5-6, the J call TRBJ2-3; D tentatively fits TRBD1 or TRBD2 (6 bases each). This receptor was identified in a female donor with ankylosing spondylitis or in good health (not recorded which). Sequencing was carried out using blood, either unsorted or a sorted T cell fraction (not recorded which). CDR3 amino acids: CASSFAGGIADTQYF. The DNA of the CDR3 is TGTGCCAGCAGCTTCGCCGGGGGCATTGCAGATACGCAGTATTTT.